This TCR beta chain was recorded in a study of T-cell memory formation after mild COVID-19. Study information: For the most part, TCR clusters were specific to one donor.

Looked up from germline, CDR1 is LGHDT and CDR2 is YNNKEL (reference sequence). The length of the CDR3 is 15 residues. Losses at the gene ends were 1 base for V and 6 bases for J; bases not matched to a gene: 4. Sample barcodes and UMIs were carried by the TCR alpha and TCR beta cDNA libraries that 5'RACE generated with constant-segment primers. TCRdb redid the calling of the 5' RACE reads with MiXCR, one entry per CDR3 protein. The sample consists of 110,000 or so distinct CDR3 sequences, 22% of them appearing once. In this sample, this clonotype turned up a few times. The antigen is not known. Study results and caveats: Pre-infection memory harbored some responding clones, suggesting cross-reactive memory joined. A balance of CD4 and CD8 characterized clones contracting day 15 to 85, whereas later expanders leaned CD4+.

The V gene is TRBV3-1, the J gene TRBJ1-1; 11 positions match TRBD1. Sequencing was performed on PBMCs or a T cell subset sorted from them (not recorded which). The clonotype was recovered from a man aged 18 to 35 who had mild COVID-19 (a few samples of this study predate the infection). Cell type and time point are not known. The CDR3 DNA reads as TGTGCCAGCAGCCAAGGGGACAGGGGGGGCCCTGAAGCTTTCTTT. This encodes CASSQGDRGGPEAFF.